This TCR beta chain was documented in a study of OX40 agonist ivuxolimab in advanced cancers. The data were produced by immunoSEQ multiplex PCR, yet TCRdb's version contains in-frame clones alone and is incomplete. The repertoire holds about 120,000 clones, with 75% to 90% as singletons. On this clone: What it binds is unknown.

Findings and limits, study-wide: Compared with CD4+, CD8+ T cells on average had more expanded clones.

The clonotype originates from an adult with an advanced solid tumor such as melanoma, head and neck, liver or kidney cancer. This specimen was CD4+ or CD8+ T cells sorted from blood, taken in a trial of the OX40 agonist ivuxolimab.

The CDR3 spells CASSFPDRQNGYTF. CDR3 sequence (DNA): TGTGCCAGCAGTTTCCCCGACAGGCAAAATGGCTACACCTTC. The chain links TRBV28 to TRBJ1-2, with D perhaps matching TRBD1 (6 bases). The germline CDR1 and CDR2 sequences are MDHEN and SYDVKM. Between the trimmed V and J ends, which lost 3 bases and 6 bases, there was a span of 14 bases. The CDR3 extends over 14 amino acids.